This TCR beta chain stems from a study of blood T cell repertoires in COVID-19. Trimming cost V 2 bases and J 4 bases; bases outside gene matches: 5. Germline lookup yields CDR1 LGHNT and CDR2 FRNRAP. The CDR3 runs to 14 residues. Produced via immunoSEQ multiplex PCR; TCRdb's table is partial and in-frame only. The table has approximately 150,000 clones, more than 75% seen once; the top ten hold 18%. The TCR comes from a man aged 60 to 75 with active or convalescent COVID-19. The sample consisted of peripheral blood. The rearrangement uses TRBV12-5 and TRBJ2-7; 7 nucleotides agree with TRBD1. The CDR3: CASGLQQGEYEQYF. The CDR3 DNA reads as TGTGCTAGTGGTTTGCAGCAGGGGGAATACGAGCAGTACTTC.